These 32 T cell receptor beta chains originate from one sample sequenced in a study of T-cell reconstitution after alpha-beta-depleted transplantation in children. Unique molecular identifiers tagged the TCRbeta library. TCRdb reanalysed the PCR reads using MiXCR and keeps one entry per CDR3 protein. The top ten hold 23% of the sample, which has 100,000 to 120,000 distinct CDR3 sequences, 6.4% seen once. The starting material was PBMCs, mostly from graft donor cells, obtained 360 days after TCRalphabeta/CD19-depleted stem cell transplant. The source of these receptors is a male patient aged 2-10 years who had a stem cell transplant for acute lymphoblastic leukemia, so the T cells may come from the graft donor.

This clonotype was recorded many times. The chain couples TRBV7-9 to TRBJ1-2, with no clear D. This CDR3 has 15 residues. The ends were cut back, 2 bases at V and 2 bases at J, with 12 bases in the middle. CDR1 and CDR2 from the germline V gene are SEHNR and FQNEAQ (reference sequence). CDR3 in amino acids: CASSLKGGSNYGYTF. DNA for the CDR3: TGTGCCAGCAGCTTAAAGGGCGGTTCCAACTATGGCTACACCTTC. Full variable domain (missing parts from reference TRBV7-9 and TRBJ1-2): DTGVSQNPRHKITKRGQNVTFRCDPISEHNRLYWYRQTLGQGPEFLTYFQNEAQLEKSRLLSDRFSAERPKGSFSTLEIQRTEQGDSAMYLCASSLKGGSNYGYTFGSGTRLTVV.

There are a few counts of this clonotype. The gene calls are TRBV28 and TRBJ2-3, with D uncertain. This CDR3 contains 15 residues. V was trimmed by 3 bases and J by 2 bases, leaving 12 bases between them. Germline CDR1 and CDR2: MDHEN and SYDVKM. The CDR3 loop is CASSLGLSTTDTQYF. CDR3 bases: TGTGCCAGCAGTTTGGGCCTTTCTACCACAGATACGCAGTATTTT.

This clonotype was recorded many times. The gene calls are TRBV2 and TRBJ2-7; 7 bases agree with TRBD1. This CDR3 is built from 11 residues. Germline V gene sequence: CDR1 SNHLY, CDR2 FYNNEI. The V gene end was trimmed by 4 bases and the J gene end by 7 bases; junction bases not matched to a gene: 1. The CDR3 coding sequence is TGTGCCAGCAGTGCAGGGGGAGAGCAGTACTTC. Translating it yields CASSAGGEQYF.

This clonotype has at least ten counts. The chain recombines TRBV6-5 with TRBJ2-5; D unresolved. The V and J ends lost 8 bases and 1 base respectively, with 5 bases between them. CDR3 size: 11 residues. From germline, CDR1 is MNHEY and CDR2 SVGAGI. DNA for the CDR3: TGTGCCAGCCTCTCCCAAGAGACCCAGTACTTC. Translating it yields CASLSQETQYF.

The table lists this clonotype with many counts. The gene calls are TRBV7-9 and TRBJ1-1; 7 bases align to TRBD1. This CDR3 spans 12 amino acids. The junction had 5 bases not matched to a gene; V was cut back by 5 bases and J by 8 bases. The V gene's germline CDR1 is SEHNR and CDR2 FQNEAQ (reference sequence). In DNA, the CDR3 is TGTGCCAGCAGCCTCCCAGGGGGGGAAGCTTTCTTT. Its protein is CASSLPGGEAFF.

This clonotype was found many times. The CDR3 region is CASITLTGTAEAFF. CDR3 in DNA: TGTGCCAGCATTACTCTCACCGGGACAGCTGAAGCTTTCTTT. The V and J genes are TRBV2 and TRBJ1-1; TRBD1 matches at 7 bases. Germline CDR1 and CDR2: SNHLY and FYNNEI. Trimming removed 7 bases from V and 6 bases from J; junction bases left unmatched: 11. CDR3 length equals 14 residues.

This clonotype was recorded at least ten times. J is TRBJ2-2 and V is TRBV5-1; D is unclear. Between the trimmed V and J ends, which lost 4 bases and 7 bases, there was a span of 8 bases. The CDR3 totals 12 residues. In germline, CDR1 is SGHRS, CDR2 YFSETQ. Written as DNA, the CDR3 is TGCGCCAGCAGCCCCCTAGACGGGGAGCTGTTTTTT. It is translated as CASSPLDGELFF.

This clonotype was seen at least ten times. The chain couples TRBV7-9 to TRBJ2-5; no reliable D call. Per the germline V gene, CDR1 is SEHNR and CDR2 is FQNEAQ (reference sequence). Trimming left V 5 bases short and J 1 base short, with 14 bases between. The CDR3 is 15 amino acids. CDR3: CASSPRRRTQETQYF. The CDR3 bases are TGTGCCAGCAGCCCCAGACGGAGAACCCAAGAGACCCAGTACTTC.

This clonotype was seen at least ten times. The junction does not match germline at one end; this may be a read error. V usage is TRBV13 and J usage is TRBJ2-5; 7 bases align to TRBD2. CDR3 length: 12 amino acids. CDR1 is PRHDT, CDR2 FYEKMQ, per germline (reference sequence). As DNA, the CDR3 is TGTGCCAGCAGCTTTGGGCGGGAGAGCCAGTACTTC. Translation: CASSFGRESQYF.

This clonotype was picked up a small number of times. The chain carries TRBV10-3 and TRBJ1-6; a weak D match, TRBD1 (6 bases). Deletions cut 0 bases from V and 7 bases from J, with 7 bases between. Germline V gives CDR1 ENHRY, CDR2 SYGVKD. The CDR3 is made up of 14 amino acids. For the CDR3, the DNA is TGTGCCATCAGTGAGTCAGGGGGAAATTCACCCCTCCACTTT. This sequence encodes CAISESGGNSPLHF.

This rearrangement joins TRBV6-7 to TRBJ2-4; possibly TRBD1 or TRBD2 for D (6 bases each). TRBV6-7 is identified as an open reading frame with a role that is uncertain. The length of the CDR3 is 15 residues. Trimming removed 8 bases from V and 0 bases from J, with 14 bases in between. The CDR3 loop is CASPGEVLAKNIQYF. CDR3 nucleotide sequence: TGTGCCAGCCCAGGGGAGGTTCTAGCCAAAAACATTCAGTACTTC.

This clonotype has a count of ten or more. The rearrangement links TRBV9 to TRBJ2-1; D may correspond to TRBD1 or TRBD2 (6 bases each). The CDR3 consists of 14 residues. Germline CDR1 SGDLS, CDR2 YYNGEE. Trimming pared 6 bases from V and 4 bases from J, leaving 14 bases between. The CDR3 loop reads CASNPGAGYNEQFF. Here the CDR3 DNA reads TGTGCCAGCAACCCGGGGGCGGGATACAATGAGCAGTTCTTC. Full variable domain (rest looked up from reference TRBV9 and TRBJ2-1): DSGVTQTPKHLITATGQRVTLRCSPRSGDLSVYWYQQSLDQGLQFLIQYYNGEERAKGNILERFSAQQFPDLHSELNLSSLELGDSALYFCASNPGAGYNEQFFGPGTRLTVL.

This clonotype was observed at least ten times. V and J are TRBV7-9 and TRBJ1-1; weak D call: TRBD1 (6 bases). Trimming left V 0 bases short and J 3 bases short, with 11 bases between. The germline gives CDR1 SEHNR, CDR2 FQNEAQ (reference sequence). The CDR3 loop spans 15 amino acids. The CDR3 sequence: CASSLAGRGDTEAFF. The CDR3 coding sequence is TGTGCCAGCAGCTTAGCTGGCAGGGGTGACACTGAAGCTTTCTTT.

This clonotype appeared a few times. The gene calls are TRBV25-1 and TRBJ2-1, with 7 bases fitting TRBD1. The CDR3 has 13 amino acids. V shed 8 bases, J shed 3 bases, and the junction held 4 bases outside the gene matches. Looked up from germline, CDR1 is MGHDK and CDR2 is SYGVNS. The CDR3: CASARDSYNEQFF. The CDR3 nucleotides read TGTGCCAGCGCCCGGGACAGCTACAATGAGCAGTTCTTC.

This clonotype was seen at least ten times. The chain carries TRBV9 and TRBJ2-1; no clear D gene. Germline V gene sequence: CDR1 SGDLS, CDR2 YYNGEE. The V end lost 0 bases, the J end lost 6 bases, and 4 bases lay between the germline ends. The CDR3 is 12 amino acids. In nucleotides, the CDR3 is TGTGCCAGCAGCGTAGACGGCAATGAGCAGTTCTTC. Translating it yields CASSVDGNEQFF.

The chain employs TRBV3-1 and TRBJ1-6; D is possibly TRBD1 (6 bases). This CDR3 region has 18 residues. In germline, CDR1 is LGHDT, CDR2 YNNKEL (reference sequence). The ends were cut back, 11 bases at V and 3 bases at J, with 26 bases in the middle. The CDR3 loop is CARSRGLRGLSYNSPLHF. The DNA of the CDR3 is TGTGCCCGCTCGAGGGGGTTGAGGGGACTGAGCTATAATTCACCCCTCCACTTT. Full variable domain (missing parts from reference TRBV3-1 and TRBJ1-6): DTAVSQTPKYLVTQMGNDKSIKCEQNLGHDTMYWYKQDSKKFLKIMFSYNNKELIINETVPNRFSPKSPDKAHLNLHINSLELGDSAVYFCARSRGLRGLSYNSPLHFGNGTRLTVT.

This clonotype has a count of ten or more. The chain combines TRBV5-1 with TRBJ1-5; D remains ambiguous. The CDR3 spans 15 residues. Germline lookup yields CDR1 SGHRS and CDR2 YFSETQ. Trimming left V 3 bases short and J 7 bases short, with 17 bases between. CDR3 sequence: CASSSGSEGGQPQHF. CDR3 in DNA: TGCGCCAGCAGCTCCGGGTCAGAGGGAGGACAGCCCCAGCATTTT.

This clonotype was recorded many times. The chain uses TRBV5-1 and TRBJ2-7, with 11 bases fitting TRBD1. This CDR3 region has 15 residues. The ends lost 3 bases at V and 3 bases at J; junction bases unmatched: 5. Germline V gene data show CDR1 as SGHRS and CDR2 as YFSETQ. Written as DNA, the CDR3 is TGCGCCAGCAGCTGGGCCGGGACAGGGGGCTACGAGCAGTACTTC. This gives the protein CASSWAGTGGYEQYF. The whole variable domain, filled in from reference TRBV5-1 and TRBJ2-7, reads KAGVTQTPRYLIKTRGQQVTLSCSPISGHRSVSWYQQTPGQGLQFLFEYFSETQRNKGNFPGRFSGRQFSNSRSEMNVSTLELGDSALYLCASSWAGTGGYEQYFGPGTRLTVT.

This clonotype has at least ten counts. V usage is TRBV5-1 and J usage is TRBJ1-4; D gene ambiguous. Germline-derived CDR1 and CDR2 are SGHRS and YFSETQ. CDR3 length equals 12 residues. V shed 5 bases and J shed 4 bases, with 6 bases lying between them. CDR3 sequence: CASRGLNEKLFF. The CDR3 DNA reads as TGCGCCAGCAGAGGCCTTAATGAAAAACTGTTTTTT.

The chain uses TRBV18 and TRBJ1-5; a possible D gene is TRBD1 (5 bases). The germline V and J ends were trimmed by 2 bases and 5 bases, with 7 bases remaining between them. CDR1 and CDR2 from the germline V gene are KGHSH and LQKENI. This CDR3 contains 13 residues. The CDR3 region is CASSPEQDQPQHF. The CDR3 DNA sequence: TGTGCCAGCTCACCAGAACAGGATCAGCCCCAGCATTTT.

This clonotype was seen many times. This chain connects TRBV7-9 to TRBJ2-7; TRBD2 might be the D (5 bases). CDR1 is SEHNR, CDR2 FQNEAQ, per germline (reference sequence). Trimming pared 1 base from V and 0 bases from J, leaving 16 bases between. CDR3 length: 17 amino acids. Here the CDR3 DNA reads TGTGCCAGCAGCTTAGGAAGTCCAGCGGCCAACTCCTACGAGCAGTACTTC. It specifies CASSLGSPAANSYEQYF.

V is TRBV29-1 and J is TRBJ2-3; D could derive from TRBD1 or TRBD2 (5 bases each). Germline loops: CDR1 SQVTM, CDR2 ANQGSEA. V was cut by 8 bases and J by 1 base, with 13 bases left in between. This CDR3 has 13 residues. In DNA form, the CDR3 reads TGCAGCTTTCTCGGGACCCGCACAGATACGCAGTATTTT. Protein: CSFLGTRTDTQYF.

The chain recombines TRBV10-2 with TRBJ2-7; D gene uncertain. The germline V gene encodes CDR1 WSHSY and CDR2 SAAADI. V gave up 4 bases and J gave up 9 bases, with 10 bases separating them. This CDR3 region has 11 residues. CDR3 sequence (DNA): TGCGCCAGCAGTGTTGGGTTCCTGCAGTACTTC. Protein sequence: CASSVGFLQYF.

The chain combines TRBV27 with TRBJ1-5; TRBD1 matches 8 bases. Germline assignment: CDR1 MNHEY and CDR2 SMNVEV (reference sequence). The length of the CDR3 is 19 residues. The J segment lost 5 bases and the V segment lost 4 bases, leaving 19 bases of the junction unmatched. The CDR3 reads CASSSLRTGRILVDQPQHF. Here the CDR3 DNA reads TGTGCCAGCAGTTCTCTCAGGACAGGGAGGATTCTGGTGGATCAGCCCCAGCATTTT.

This clonotype was counted only a few times. V gene TRBV27 combines with J gene TRBJ2-3; D is undetermined. The CDR3 runs to 15 residues. V was trimmed by 1 base and J by 4 bases, leaving 12 bases between them. Germline V gene lookup returns CDR1 MNHEY and CDR2 SMNVEV (reference sequence). CDR3 nucleotides: TGTGCCAGCAGTTTATTTGCACGGAGATCAGATACGCAGTATTTT. It is translated as CASSLFARRSDTQYF.

This clonotype appeared many times. This rearrangement joins TRBV5-6 to TRBJ1-1; 8 bases map to TRBD1. CDR1 and CDR2 from the germline V gene are SGHDT and YYEEEE. With V trimmed by 4 bases and J by 5 bases, 7 bases remained unmatched. There are 14 residues in the CDR3. The CDR3: CASSHTGGRTEAFF. CDR3 nucleotides: TGTGCCAGCAGCCACACAGGGGGAAGGACTGAAGCTTTCTTT.

The table lists this clonotype with a few counts. The genes are TRBV28 and TRBJ1-1; no firm D call. Trimming took 7 bases from V and 2 from J, leaving 11 bases between them. Germline V gene sequence: CDR1 MDHEN, CDR2 SYDVKM. The CDR3 consists of 13 residues. This CDR3 is CASTFGDNTEAFF. DNA for the CDR3: TGTGCCAGCACCTTTGGGGATAACACTGAAGCTTTCTTT.

The sample holds many counts of this clonotype. At one end, the junction sequence differs from germline, possibly due to a read error. The chain recombines TRBV20-1 with TRBJ2-5, with 9 bases lining up with TRBD2. The CDR3 sequence is 17 residues long. In germline, CDR1 is DFQATT, CDR2 SNEGSKA (reference sequence). The CDR3 region is CSARGASSAGGRKTQYF. In DNA form, the CDR3 reads TGCAGTGCAAGAGGGGCTTCTAGCGCGGGAGGGAGAAAGACCCAGTACTTC.

The sample holds a few counts of this clonotype. The V and J genes are TRBV20-1 and TRBJ2-2, with a weak D call TRBD1 (5 bases). This CDR3 is built from 12 residues. Germline V gene data show CDR1 as DFQATT and CDR2 as SNEGSKA (reference sequence). Trimming left V 0 bases short and J 6 bases short, with 5 bases between. In nucleotides, the CDR3 is TGCAGTGCTAGAGAAGGGGCCGGGGAGCTGTTTTTT. This sequence encodes CSAREGAGELFF.

This clonotype was picked up many times. This sequence joins TRBV20-1 and TRBJ2-7; 9 bases map to TRBD1. The CDR3 is 15 residues long. J gave up 4 bases and V 6 bases, and 13 bases lay outside the gene matches. Germline assignment: CDR1 DFQATT and CDR2 SNEGSKA (reference sequence). The CDR3 bases are TGCAGTGCGAGTACCCGGGACAGGGTTTGGTACGAGCAGTACTTC. Amino acids: CSASTRDRVWYEQYF.

This chain links TRBV5-6 with TRBJ2-7; TRBD2 matches at 8 bases. Germline V lookup: CDR1 SGHDT, CDR2 YYEEEE. With 0 bases clipped from V and 3 bases from J, the junction kept 11 bases outside the gene matches. This CDR3 region has 17 residues. CDR3: CASSLAGGAHGNYEQYF. The CDR3 DNA reads TGTGCCAGCAGCTTGGCGGGGGGGGCCCACGGGAACTACGAGCAGTACTTC. Looking up the rest from reference TRBV5-6 and TRBJ2-7 gives the full variable domain: DAGVTQSPTHLIKTRGQQVTLRCSPKSGHDTVSWYQQALGQGPQFIFQYYEEEERQRGNFPDRFSGHQFPNYSSELNVNALLLGDSALYLCASSLAGGAHGNYEQYFGPGTRLTVT.

This clonotype occurred many times. The chain links TRBV24-1 to TRBJ1-1, with a possible D match to TRBD1 (5 bases). The CDR3 runs 13 residues. CDR1 is KGHDR and CDR2 is SFDVKD in the germline V gene. Trimming removed 0 bases at V and 8 bases at J, with 9 bases between. This CDR3 is CATSDLGGSEAFF. CDR3 DNA: TGTGCCACCAGTGATTTGGGGGGATCCGAAGCTTTCTTT.